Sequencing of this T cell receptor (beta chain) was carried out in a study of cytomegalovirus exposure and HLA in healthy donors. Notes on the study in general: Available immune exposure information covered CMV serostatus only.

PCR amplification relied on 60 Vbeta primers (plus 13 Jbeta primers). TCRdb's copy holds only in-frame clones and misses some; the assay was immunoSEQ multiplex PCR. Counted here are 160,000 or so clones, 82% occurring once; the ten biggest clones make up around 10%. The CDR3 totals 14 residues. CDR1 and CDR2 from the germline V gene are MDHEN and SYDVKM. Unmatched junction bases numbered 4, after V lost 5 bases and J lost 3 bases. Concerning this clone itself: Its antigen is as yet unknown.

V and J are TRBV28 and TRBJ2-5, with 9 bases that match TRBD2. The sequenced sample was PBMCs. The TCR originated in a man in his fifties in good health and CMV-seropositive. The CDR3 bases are TGTGCCAGCAGTCTAGCGGGGAGGGAAGAGACCCAGTACTTC. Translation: CASSLAGREETQYF.